Following are 3 T cell receptor beta chains from one sample sequenced in a study of T cell repertoires in cytomegalovirus infection. Their recognized antigens are unknown. TCRdb processed the reads anew with MiXCR; each CDR3 protein has one entry. Here the sample spans hundreds of thousands of distinct CDR3 sequences, approximately 42% being singletons. The starting material was cultured PBMCs, obtained from culture after CMV antigen stimulation. The receptors originated from a human donor in good health (CMV status not recorded). Some clones in this sample may be carry-over from other donors' samples.

This clonotype turned up a few times. V gene TRBV10-3 combines with J gene TRBJ2-2; 7 nucleotides match TRBD1. Germline values: CDR1 ENHRY, CDR2 SYGVKD. Trimming cost V 4 bases and J 5 bases; bases outside gene matches: 7. This CDR3 contains 15 residues. The CDR3 sequence is CAISGDSPQTGELFF. CDR3 DNA sequence: TGTGCCATCAGTGGGGACAGCCCGCAGACCGGGGAGCTGTTTTTT.

This clonotype was found a few times. The J gene is TRBJ2-7, the V gene TRBV7-2; 7 nucleotides align to TRBD1. Unmatched junction bases numbered 9, after V lost 5 bases and J lost 5 bases. The CDR3 totals 14 residues. Germline CDR1 SGHTA, CDR2 FQGNSA. CDR3 amino acids: CASSPDRVRDEQYF. CDR3 sequence (DNA): TGTGCCAGCAGCCCAGACAGGGTTCGCGACGAGCAGTACTTC.

The chain couples TRBV15 to TRBJ1-5, with 8 bases lining up with TRBD1. Germline CDR1 and CDR2: LNHNV and YYDKDF (reference sequence). The CDR3 has 15 residues. With V trimmed by 2 bases and J by 11 bases, 11 bases remained unmatched. CDR3 amino acids: CATSRSRQGRSSQHF. As DNA, the CDR3 is TGTGCCACCAGCAGATCCCGACAGGGGAGGTCTTCCCAGCATTTT. The whole variable domain, filled in from reference TRBV15 and TRBJ1-5, reads DAMVIQNPRYQVTQFGKPVTLSCSQTLNHNVMYWYQQKSSQAPKLLFHYYDKDFNNEADTPDNFQSRRPNTSFCFLDIRSPGLGDTAMYLCATSRSRQGRSSQHFGDGTRLSIL.